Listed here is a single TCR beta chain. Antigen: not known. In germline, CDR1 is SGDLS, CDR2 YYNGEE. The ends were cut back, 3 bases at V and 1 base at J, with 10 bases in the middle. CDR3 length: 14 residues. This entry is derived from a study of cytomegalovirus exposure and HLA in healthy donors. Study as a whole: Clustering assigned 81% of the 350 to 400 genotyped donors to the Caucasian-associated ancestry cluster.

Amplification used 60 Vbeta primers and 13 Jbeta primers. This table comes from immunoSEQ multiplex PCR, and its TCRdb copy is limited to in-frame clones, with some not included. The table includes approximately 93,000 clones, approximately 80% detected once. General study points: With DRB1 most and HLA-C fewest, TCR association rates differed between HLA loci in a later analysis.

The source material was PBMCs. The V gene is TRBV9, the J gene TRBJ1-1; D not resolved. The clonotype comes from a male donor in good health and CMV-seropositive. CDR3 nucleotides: TGTGCCAGCAGCGCCACAGACCAGAACACTGAAGCTTTCTTT. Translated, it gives CASSATDQNTEAFF.